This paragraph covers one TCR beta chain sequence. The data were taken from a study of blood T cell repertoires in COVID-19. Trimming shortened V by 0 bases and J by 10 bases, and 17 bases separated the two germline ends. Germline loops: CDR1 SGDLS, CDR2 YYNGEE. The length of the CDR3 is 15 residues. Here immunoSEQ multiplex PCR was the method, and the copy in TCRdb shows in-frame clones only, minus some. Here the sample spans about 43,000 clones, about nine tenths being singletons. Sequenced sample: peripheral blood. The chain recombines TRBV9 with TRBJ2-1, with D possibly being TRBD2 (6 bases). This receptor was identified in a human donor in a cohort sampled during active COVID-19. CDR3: CASSVAGDSSSEQFF. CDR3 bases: TGTGCCAGCAGCGTAGCCGGGGACTCGTCCTCCGAGCAGTTCTTC.